The 25 T cell receptor beta chains listed next were all sequenced from one sample in a study of cytomegalovirus exposure and HLA in healthy donors. Clones were sequenced by immunoSEQ multiplex PCR, and TCRdb holds only the in-frame ones, with some missing. The repertoire holds about 63,000 clones, with more than 80% as singletons. Input material: PBMCs. All receptors derive from a woman younger than 30 in good health and CMV-seronegative.

V is TRBV30 and J is TRBJ2-1; 8 bases match TRBD2. CDR3 length: 14 amino acids. The germline gives CDR1 GTSNPN, CDR2 SVGIG (reference sequence). J was trimmed by 13 bases and V by 2 bases; bases with no gene match: 13. CDR3 amino acids: CAWSTPTSGISQFF. The CDR3 DNA sequence: TGTGCCTGGAGTACGCCCACTAGCGGTATTTCACAGTTCTTC.

This chain links TRBV11-3 with TRBJ2-3; TRBD1 aligns across 8 bases. CDR1 is SGHNT and CDR2 is YENEEA in the germline V gene. The CDR3 spans 15 residues. Trimming at V came to 2 bases and at J to 3 bases, leaving 4 bases not matched to a gene. The CDR3 region is CASSLRQGTTDTQYF. Written as DNA, the CDR3 is TGTGCCAGCAGCTTAAGACAGGGGACAACAGATACGCAGTATTTT.

The chain combines TRBV5-1 with TRBJ1-1; TRBD1 agrees at 10 bases. Trimming took 3 bases from V and 5 from J; bases not matched to a gene: 4. Germline values: CDR1 SGHRS, CDR2 YFSETQ. The CDR3 sequence is 14 residues long. Written as DNA, the CDR3 is TGCGCCAGCAGCTCGGGACAGGGGACAACTGAAGCTTTCTTT. Translating gives CASSSGQGTTEAFF.

This clone occurred a few times. The rearrangement uses TRBV11-2 and TRBJ1-2; D uncertain. Looked up from germline, CDR1 is SGHAT and CDR2 is FQNNGV. The germline V and J ends were trimmed by 1 base and 5 bases, with 8 bases remaining between them. The CDR3 loop spans 13 amino acids. CDR3 bases: TGTGCCAGCAGCTTAGTTACAGAGTATGGCTACACCTTC. Its protein is CASSLVTEYGYTF. The whole variable domain, remainder taken from reference TRBV11-2 and TRBJ1-2, is EAGVAQSPRYKIIEKRQSVAFWCNPISGHATLYWYQQILGQGPKLLIQFQNNGVVDDSQLPKDRFSAERLKGVDSTLKIQPAKLEDSAVYLCASSLVTEYGYTFGSGTRLTVV.

The chain uses TRBV10-3 and TRBJ2-1; 7 bases agree with TRBD2. With 3 bases clipped from V and 4 bases from J, the junction kept 6 bases outside the gene matches. Germline assignment: CDR1 ENHRY and CDR2 SYGVKD. The CDR3 totals 15 residues. Here the CDR3 reads CAISENLAEYNEQFF. CDR3 nucleotides: TGTGCCATCAGTGAAAACCTAGCGGAGTACAATGAGCAGTTCTTC.

This chain's CDR3 is CASSQGLVQGEQYF. The CDR3 DNA follows: TGCGCCAGCAGCCAGGGTTTGGTCCAGGGGGAGCAGTACTTC. The V and J genes are TRBV4-1 and TRBJ2-7; possibly TRBD1 for D (6 bases). The V end lost 3 bases, the J end lost 7 bases, and 16 bases lay between the germline ends. The germline V gene has CDR1 MGHRA and CDR2 YSYEKL. This CDR3 is 14 amino acids long.

The chain links TRBV6-1 to TRBJ1-1; TRBD1 matches at 7 bases. The CDR3 totals 11 residues. J lost 8 bases, V lost 6 bases, and 3 bases had no gene match. Germline lookup yields CDR1 MNHNS and CDR2 SASEGT. For the CDR3, the DNA is TGTGCCAGCAGCAAGACAGGGGAAGCTTTCTTT. Translating it yields CASSKTGEAFF.

This clone was counted a few times. The V and J genes are TRBV5-1 and TRBJ1-2; 9 bases match TRBD1. CDR1 is SGHRS, CDR2 YFSETQ, per germline. V was clipped by 4 bases and J by 6 bases; unmatched bases: 10. This CDR3 spans 15 amino acids. The CDR3 reads CASSPRTGENDGYTF. The CDR3 bases are TGCGCCAGCAGCCCACGGACAGGGGAGAATGATGGCTACACCTTC.

The genes are TRBV10-3 and TRBJ2-3; tentatively, D is TRBD2 (7 bases). V dropped 5 bases and J dropped 0 bases, with 9 bases sitting between them. This CDR3 region has 14 residues. Germline assignment: CDR1 ENHRY and CDR2 SYGVKD. The CDR3 nucleotides are TGTGCCATCAGTCGGGGGGCTAGCACAGATACGCAGTATTTT. Translating it yields CAISRGASTDTQYF.

The chain employs TRBV28 and TRBJ2-1; 8 bases agree with TRBD2. The CDR3 runs 13 residues. CDR1 is MDHEN and CDR2 is SYDVKM in the germline V gene. J lost 8 bases, V lost 10 bases, and 10 bases had no gene match. The CDR3 reads CAILPSGSHEQFF. The CDR3 DNA sequence: TGTGCCATCCTACCTAGCGGGTCCCATGAGCAGTTCTTC.

A single count supports this clone. J is TRBJ2-7 and V is TRBV7-9, with 9 bases aligning to TRBD1. The germline gives CDR1 SEHNR, CDR2 FQNEAQ (reference sequence). The CDR3 spans 14 residues. V lost 5 bases to trimming and J lost 2 bases; unmatched junction nucleotides: 4. The CDR3 loop reads CASSLQGATYEQYF. CDR3 DNA sequence: TGTGCCAGCAGCCTACAGGGGGCCACCTACGAGCAGTACTTC.

The genes are TRBV2 and TRBJ2-5; 10 bases fit TRBD2. The junction had 3 bases not matched to a gene; V was cut back by 6 bases and J by 5 bases. CDR1 and CDR2 from the germline V gene are SNHLY and FYNNEI. The CDR3 covers 13 residues. The CDR3 DNA follows: TGTGCCAGCAGAACTAGCGGGGTCGAGACCCAGTACTTC. Translated: CASRTSGVETQYF.

This clone has only one observation. The rearrangement links TRBV5-1 to TRBJ1-5; D possibly corresponds to TRBD1 (6 bases). V shed 6 bases and J shed 2 bases, with 15 bases lying between them. Germline V lookup: CDR1 SGHRS, CDR2 YFSETQ. The CDR3 sequence is 15 residues long. CDR3 bases: TGCGCCAGCACACCGACAGGAATAGGCAATCAGCCCCAGCATTTT. The encoded protein is CASTPTGIGNQPQHF.

This chain joins TRBV7-9 and TRBJ2-1; D is perhaps TRBD2 (5 bases). The CDR3 runs 12 residues. V shed 3 bases and J shed 7 bases, with 7 bases lying between them. CDR1 and CDR2 from the germline V gene are SEHNR and FQNEAQ (reference sequence). CDR3: CASSFRENEQFF. Here the CDR3 DNA reads TGTGCCAGCAGCTTTCGGGAAAATGAGCAGTTCTTC. Supplemented by reference TRBV7-9 and TRBJ2-1, the full variable domain reads DTGVSQNPRHKITKRGQNVTFRCDPISEHNRLYWYRQTLGQGPEFLTYFQNEAQLEKSRLLSDRFSAERPKGSFSTLEIQRTEQGDSAMYLCASSFRENEQFFGPGTRLTVL.

The chain uses TRBV4-1 and TRBJ1-2; TRBD1 agrees at 7 bases. Germline CDR1 is MGHRA and CDR2 is YSYEKL. CDR3 length equals 14 residues. J lost 4 bases, V lost 3 bases, and 5 bases had no gene match. The CDR3 region is CASSQPGTAYGYTF. The CDR3 bases are TGCGCCAGCAGCCAGCCCGGGACAGCCTATGGCTACACCTTC.

This clone appeared once. The rearrangement joins TRBV9 to TRBJ2-3, with 10 bases matching TRBD2. This CDR3 contains 15 residues. The germline gives CDR1 SGDLS, CDR2 YYNGEE. V was pared by 4 bases and J by 6 bases, with 8 bases of the junction left unmatched. The CDR3 DNA sequence: TGTGCCAGCAGCCTCAGTGGACTAGCGGCGGATACGCAGTATTTT. It yields the protein CASSLSGLAADTQYF.

This clone has a handful of counts. V usage is TRBV5-1 and J usage is TRBJ1-2, with TRBD1 identical over 9 bases. Looked up from germline, CDR1 is SGHRS and CDR2 is YFSETQ. V lost 0 bases to trimming and J lost 5 bases; unmatched junction nucleotides: 5. The CDR3 extends over 15 amino acids. CDR3 nucleotide sequence: TGCGCCAGCAGCTTGGGGGACAGGGTCCCGTATGGCTACACCTTC. It is translated as CASSLGDRVPYGYTF.

A single count supports this clone. CDR3 DNA: TGTGCCAGCGGGAGGGTGTGGCCGCCCAACGTCCTGACTTTC. Residues: CASGRVWPPNVLTF. The rearrangement joins TRBV2 to TRBJ2-6; 7 bases map to TRBD2. In germline, CDR1 is SNHLY, CDR2 FYNNEI. V trimming: 8 bases; J trimming: 8 bases; junction bases outside the gene matches: 9. CDR3 size: 14 residues. The complete variable domain, with remaining parts taken from reference TRBV2 and TRBJ2-6, reads EPEVTQTPSHQVTQMGQEVILRCVPISNHLYFYWYRQILGQKVEFLVSFYNNEISEKSEIFDDQFSVERPDGSNFTLKIRSTKLEDSAMYFCASGRVWPPNVLTFGAGSRLTVL.

The chain recombines TRBV28 with TRBJ2-4, with 8 positions matching TRBD2. The CDR3 contains 14 residues. The ends lost 6 bases at V and 8 bases at J; junction bases unmatched: 9. Germline CDR1 and CDR2: MDHEN and SYDVKM. This CDR3 is CASRAGASGYIQYF. Here the CDR3 DNA reads TGTGCCAGCAGGGCTGGGGCTAGCGGGTACATTCAGTACTTC.

This sequence joins TRBV10-3 and TRBJ2-3, with 14 bases lining up with TRBD2. CDR3 length: 18 amino acids. Losses at the gene ends were 6 bases for V and 1 base for J; bases not matched to a gene: 9. Germline V CDR1 and CDR2: ENHRY, SYGVKD. The CDR3 coding sequence is TGTGCCATCAGCCGATGGACTAGCGGGAGGAAGGGCACAGATACGCAGTATTTT. Protein product: CAISRWTSGRKGTDTQYF.

J is TRBJ2-2 and V is TRBV7-9; possibly TRBD1 for D (5 bases). The germline V gene has CDR1 SEHNR and CDR2 FQNEAQ (reference sequence). Between the trimmed V and J ends, which lost 1 base and 9 bases, there was a span of 15 bases. There are 15 residues in the CDR3. The DNA of the CDR3 is TGTGCCAGCAGCTTAGAGGCAGGGCGTATCTGGGAGCTGTTTTTT. Encoded protein: CASSLEAGRIWELFF.

The chain combines TRBV19 with TRBJ2-5; perhaps TRBD1 as D (5 bases). Germline CDR1 LNHDA, CDR2 SQIVND (reference sequence). Between the trimmed V and J ends, which lost 7 bases and 5 bases, there was a span of 14 bases. This CDR3 comprises 13 residues. In DNA, the CDR3 is TGTGCCAGTACGCCTCAGGGCAGGGAGACCCAGTACTTC. Translating gives CASTPQGRETQYF.

This chain uses TRBV7-2 with TRBJ2-3, with 10 positions matching TRBD2. This CDR3 has 15 residues. The V and J ends lost 4 bases and 6 bases, in that order; junction bases with no gene match: 7. Germline CDR1 SGHTA, CDR2 FQGNSA. In nucleotides, the CDR3 is TGTGCCAGCAGCTCGACTAGCGGGCTTGGGGATACGCAGTATTTT. It specifies CASSSTSGLGDTQYF.

The V gene is TRBV9, the J gene TRBJ2-1; TRBD2 matches at 12 bases. The CDR3 runs 15 residues. Germline V CDR1 and CDR2: SGDLS, YYNGEE. The V and J ends lost 2 bases and 4 bases, in that order; junction bases with no gene match: 1. This chain's CDR3 is CASSVTSGRYNEQFF. The CDR3 nucleotides read TGTGCCAGCAGCGTTACTAGCGGGAGGTACAATGAGCAGTTCTTC.

The V call is TRBV7-9, the J call TRBJ2-1; TRBD1 matches at 8 bases. The CDR3 is 11 residues long. After removal of 8 bases from V and 7 bases from J, the junction contained 1 base not matched to a gene. The germline CDR1 and CDR2 sequences are SEHNR and FQNEAQ (reference sequence). CDR3 DNA sequence: TGTGCCAGCTGGACAGGGAATGAGCAGTTCTTC. Its translation is CASWTGNEQFF.